These T cell receptor beta chains were read from a single sample in a study of shared clonotypes between healthy human individuals. Data came from immunoSEQ multiplex PCR; TCRdb stores just in-frame clones and leaves some out. The sample yields some 380,000 clones, 95% to 97% seen once. Material: memory CD8+ T cells sorted from blood. Source of these receptors: a man aged 25-40 years in good health. Each CDR3 is given with its conserved first and last residue. D genes are given only for firm matches. Part of the rows lack a size; the others show once, few, many or a class for expanded clones.

V gene: TRBV28; D gene: .; clone size: .; J gene: TRBJ2-4; CDR3 protein: CASSLAGVLAKNIQYF; CDR3 DNA: TGTGCCAGCAGTTTGGCAGGGGTCTTAGCCAAAAACATTCAGTACTTC
V gene: TRBV5-4; D gene: TRBD1; clone size: .; J gene: TRBJ1-2; CDR3 protein: CASSLLGTGKGYTF; CDR3 DNA: TGTGCCAGCAGCTTGCTCGGGACAGGGAAGGGCTACACCTTC
V gene: TRBV7-9; D gene: TRBD2; clone size: once; J gene: TRBJ2-5; CDR3 protein: CASSLGLAGIQETQYF; CDR3 DNA: TGTGCCAGCAGCTTAGGACTAGCGGGCATACAAGAGACCCAGTACTTC
V gene: TRBV18; D gene: TRBD1; clone size: .; J gene: TRBJ2-2; CDR3 protein: CASSPGQGTGELFF; CDR3 DNA: TGTGCCAGCTCACCGGGACAGGGCACCGGGGAGCTGTTTTTT
V gene: TRBV2; D gene: .; clone size: once; J gene: TRBJ1-2; CDR3 protein: CASSNTLGDYGYTF; CDR3 DNA: TGTGCCAGCAGTAACACCTTAGGAGACTATGGCTACACCTTC
V gene: TRBV14; D gene: .; clone size: .; J gene: TRBJ1-2; CDR3 protein: CASSQAGSGYTF; CDR3 DNA: TGTGCCAGCAGCCAAGCGGGGAGCGGCTACACCTTC
V gene: TRBV27; D gene: .; clone size: .; J gene: TRBJ2-5; CDR3 protein: CASSPVGDLKSAQYF; CDR3 DNA: TGTGCCAGCAGTCCGGTCGGTGACCTGAAATCGGCCCAGTACTTC
V gene: TRBV6-1; D gene: .; clone size: .; J gene: TRBJ1-2; CDR3 protein: CASSVSGVTGYTF; CDR3 DNA: TGTGCCAGCAGTGTATCAGGGGTGACTGGCTACACCTTC
V gene: TRBV11-2; D gene: TRBD1; clone size: once; J gene: TRBJ2-3; CDR3 protein: CASSFRGSTDTQYF; CDR3 DNA: TGTGCCAGCAGCTTCAGGGGGAGCACAGATACGCAGTATTTT
V gene: TRBV5-1; D gene: .; clone size: .; J gene: TRBJ2-6; CDR3 protein: CASSLRQGLSSGANVLTF; CDR3 DNA: TGCGCCAGCAGCTTGAGACAGGGACTCAGCTCTGGGGCCAACGTCCTGACTTTC
V gene: TRBV27; D gene: TRBD1; clone size: once; J gene: TRBJ2-2; CDR3 protein: CASNPLGQGAGYFGELFF; CDR3 DNA: TGTGCCAGCAACCCCTTGGGACAGGGGGCGGGTTACTTCGGGGAGCTGTTTTTT
V gene: TRBV4-2; D gene: TRBD2; clone size: .; J gene: TRBJ2-2; CDR3 protein: CASSQRSPSGTDTGELFF; CDR3 DNA: TGTGCCAGCAGCCAACGATCCCCTAGCGGGACTGACACCGGGGAGCTGTTTTTT
V gene: TRBV7-9; D gene: TRBD1; clone size: .; J gene: TRBJ1-1; CDR3 protein: CASSPGTGEMFAFF; CDR3 DNA: TGTGCCAGCAGCCCCGGGACAGGGGAAATGTTTGCTTTCTTT
V gene: TRBV7-9; D gene: .; clone size: .; J gene: TRBJ1-2; CDR3 protein: CASSRYGYTF; CDR3 DNA: TGTGCCAGCAGCCGCTATGGCTACACCTTC
V gene: TRBV6-4; D gene: .; clone size: .; J gene: TRBJ1-5; CDR3 protein: CATSRRMGGNQPQHF; CDR3 DNA: TGTGCCACCTCAAGACGGATGGGGGGCAATCAGCCCCAGCATTTT
V gene: TRBV7-8; D gene: TRBD2; clone size: .; J gene: TRBJ2-5; CDR3 protein: CASSRGRETQYF; CDR3 DNA: TGTGCCAGCTCTCGCGGGAGAGAGACCCAGTACTTC
V gene: TRBV10-3; D gene: .; clone size: once; J gene: TRBJ1-2; CDR3 protein: CAISEAGYYGYTF; CDR3 DNA: TGTGCCATCAGTGAGGCAGGCTACTATGGCTACACCTTC
V gene: TRBV27; D gene: TRBD2; clone size: .; J gene: TRBJ2-1; CDR3 protein: CASRLAGGNNEQFF; CDR3 DNA: TGTGCCAGCAGACTAGCGGGAGGTAACAATGAGCAGTTCTTC
V gene: TRBV10-1; D gene: TRBD2; clone size: .; J gene: TRBJ2-7; CDR3 protein: CASSGPALGEGCVEQYF; CDR3 DNA: TGCGCCAGCAGCGGACCTGCCCTGGGGGAGGGTTGTGTCGAGCAGTACTTC
V gene: TRBV2; D gene: .; clone size: .; J gene: TRBJ2-1; CDR3 protein: CASGGDYNEQFF; CDR3 DNA: TGTGCCAGCGGGGGAGATTACAATGAGCAGTTCTTC
V gene: TRBV5-8; D gene: .; clone size: .; J gene: TRBJ2-1; CDR3 protein: CASSLPGNEQFF; CDR3 DNA: TGTGCCAGCAGCTTGCCGGGGAATGAGCAGTTCTTC
V gene: TRBV28; D gene: TRBD1; clone size: .; J gene: TRBJ2-7; CDR3 protein: CASRRTGVKGSYEQYF; CDR3 DNA: TGTGCCAGCAGGCGTACAGGGGTAAAGGGTTCCTACGAGCAGTACTTC
V gene: TRBV2; D gene: .; clone size: .; J gene: TRBJ1-4; CDR3 protein: CASSGVEKLFF; CDR3 DNA: TGTGCCAGCAGTGGGGTTGAAAAACTGTTTTTT
V gene: TRBV2; D gene: TRBD2; clone size: .; J gene: TRBJ2-1; CDR3 protein: CASSEGYLAGGTGQGANEQFF; CDR3 DNA: TGTGCCAGCAGTGAAGGGTATCTAGCGGGAGGGACAGGACAGGGCGCGAATGAGCAGTTCTTC
V gene: TRBV27; D gene: TRBD1; clone size: .; J gene: TRBJ2-7; CDR3 protein: CASSRRQGSEYF; CDR3 DNA: TGTGCCAGCAGCCGACGACAGGGGAGTGAATACTTC
V gene: TRBV28; D gene: .; clone size: .; J gene: TRBJ1-1; CDR3 protein: CASSFHSPNTEAFF; CDR3 DNA: TGTGCCAGCAGTTTTCACAGCCCGAACACTGAAGCTTTCTTT
V gene: TRBV5-1; D gene: TRBD2; clone size: .; J gene: TRBJ2-1; CDR3 protein: CASSGLAGSYNEQFF; CDR3 DNA: TGCGCCAGCAGCGGACTAGCGGGATCGTACAATGAGCAGTTCTTC
V gene: TRBV7-9; D gene: .; clone size: .; J gene: TRBJ2-7; CDR3 protein: CASSLERLVSEQYF; CDR3 DNA: TGTGCCAGCAGCTTAGAAAGACTAGTATCCGAGCAGTACTTC
V gene: TRBV4-1; D gene: .; clone size: once; J gene: TRBJ2-4; CDR3 protein: CASSQDVWAIQYF; CDR3 DNA: TGCGCCAGCAGCCAAGATGTATGGGCCATTCAGTACTTC
V gene: TRBV6-5; D gene: .; clone size: .; J gene: TRBJ2-1; CDR3 protein: CASSSHGIYNEQFF; CDR3 DNA: TGTGCCAGCAGTTCTCACGGGATATACAATGAGCAGTTCTTC
V gene: TRBV19; D gene: .; clone size: .; J gene: TRBJ2-1; CDR3 protein: CASSIDYSYNEQFF; CDR3 DNA: TGTGCCAGTAGTATTGACTACTCCTACAATGAGCAGTTCTTC
V gene: TRBV5-4; D gene: .; clone size: .; J gene: TRBJ2-5; CDR3 protein: CASSSGEQETQYF; CDR3 DNA: TGTGCCAGCAGCTCCGGGGAACAAGAGACCCAGTACTTC
V gene: TRBV7-9; D gene: .; clone size: .; J gene: TRBJ1-2; CDR3 protein: CASSFGMDYGYTF; CDR3 DNA: TGTGCCAGCAGCTTTGGGATGGACTATGGCTACACCTTC
V gene: TRBV5-4; D gene: TRBD2; clone size: .; J gene: TRBJ2-5; CDR3 protein: CASSLGPTSGAETQYF; CDR3 DNA: TGTGCCAGCAGCCTGGGGCCGACTAGCGGGGCTGAGACCCAGTACTTC
V gene: TRBV11-2; D gene: .; clone size: once; J gene: TRBJ1-3; CDR3 protein: CASSTNVGGNTIYF; CDR3 DNA: TGTGCCAGCAGCACCAACGTGGGGGGAAACACCATATATTTT
V gene: TRBV6-5; D gene: .; clone size: .; J gene: TRBJ1-1; CDR3 protein: CASSYDTNRAEAFF; CDR3 DNA: TGTGCCAGCAGTTATGACACGAACAGGGCTGAAGCTTTCTTT
V gene: TRBV19; D gene: .; clone size: .; J gene: TRBJ2-7; CDR3 protein: CASSRGPTGVQYF; CDR3 DNA: TGTGCCAGTAGTAGGGGGCCGACCGGGGTGCAGTACTTC
V gene: TRBV28; D gene: .; clone size: .; J gene: TRBJ2-7; CDR3 protein: CASSSPSRSYEQYF; CDR3 DNA: TGTGCCAGCAGTTCTCCTAGCAGGTCCTACGAGCAGTACTTC
V gene: TRBV10-3; D gene: .; clone size: .; J gene: TRBJ1-6; CDR3 protein: CAISEGQRRFSPLHF; CDR3 DNA: TGTGCCATCAGTGAGGGACAGCGACGTTTTTCACCCCTCCACTTT
V gene: TRBV19; D gene: TRBD1; clone size: .; J gene: TRBJ1-5; CDR3 protein: CASLYDRGPNQPQHF; CDR3 DNA: TGTGCCAGTCTCTACGACAGGGGGCCCAATCAGCCCCAGCATTTT
V gene: TRBV11-3; D gene: TRBD1; clone size: .; J gene: TRBJ2-1; CDR3 protein: CASSDYRGQNEQFF; CDR3 DNA: TGTGCCAGCAGCGATTACAGGGGGCAGAATGAGCAGTTCTTC
V gene: TRBV6-8; D gene: .; clone size: .; J gene: TRBJ2-1; CDR3 protein: CASSYTDQCNEQFF; CDR3 DNA: TGTGCCAGCAGTTACACGGACCAGTGCAATGAGCAGTTCTTC
V gene: TRBV5-1; D gene: .; clone size: .; J gene: TRBJ1-1; CDR3 protein: CASSSKNTEAFF; CDR3 DNA: TGCGCCAGCAGCTCGAAAAACACTGAAGCTTTCTTT
V gene: TRBV9; D gene: .; clone size: .; J gene: TRBJ2-1; CDR3 protein: CASSVGTYNEQFF; CDR3 DNA: TGTGCCAGCAGCGTCGGAACCTACAATGAGCAGTTCTTC
V gene: TRBV30; D gene: .; clone size: .; J gene: TRBJ2-2; CDR3 protein: CAWSVYNTGELFF; CDR3 DNA: TGTGCCTGGAGTGTATACAACACCGGGGAGCTGTTTTTT
V gene: TRBV7-2; D gene: TRBD1; clone size: .; J gene: TRBJ1-2; CDR3 protein: CASSPTGTYGYTF; CDR3 DNA: TGTGCCAGCAGCCCGACAGGGACCTATGGCTACACCTTC
V gene: TRBV27; D gene: .; clone size: .; J gene: TRBJ2-7; CDR3 protein: CASSMIPSSYEQYF; CDR3 DNA: TGTGCCAGCAGTATGATCCCGAGCTCCTACGAGCAGTACTTC
V gene: TRBV13; D gene: .; clone size: once; J gene: TRBJ2-7; CDR3 protein: CASSLGLVPSYEQYF; CDR3 DNA: TGTGCCAGCAGCTTAGGACTAGTGCCCTCCTACGAGCAGTACTTC
V gene: TRBV6-5; D gene: .; clone size: .; J gene: TRBJ1-5; CDR3 protein: CASSYSMHQPQHF; CDR3 DNA: TGTGCCAGCAGTTACTCGATGCATCAGCCCCAGCATTTT
V gene: TRBV18; D gene: TRBD2; clone size: .; J gene: TRBJ2-3; CDR3 protein: CASGLATDTQYF; CDR3 DNA: TGTGCCAGCGGACTAGCAACAGATACGCAGTATTTT
V gene: TRBV11-2; D gene: .; clone size: .; J gene: TRBJ2-7; CDR3 protein: CASSFRGVDGPYEQYF; CDR3 DNA: TGTGCCAGCAGCTTTAGGGGGGTGGACGGACCCTACGAGCAGTACTTC
V gene: TRBV28; D gene: TRBD2; clone size: once; J gene: TRBJ2-7; CDR3 protein: CASSDPGLAPYNSYEQYF; CDR3 DNA: TGTGCCAGCAGCGATCCGGGACTAGCGCCGTACAACTCCTACGAGCAGTACTTC
V gene: TRBV2; D gene: TRBD2; clone size: .; J gene: TRBJ2-7; CDR3 protein: CASRGTSSHSSEQYF; CDR3 DNA: TGTGCCAGCAGGGGGACTAGCTCACACAGCTCCGAGCAGTACTTC
V gene: TRBV6-4; D gene: TRBD1; clone size: .; J gene: TRBJ1-1; CDR3 protein: CASSEQGGARAEAFF; CDR3 DNA: TGTGCCAGCAGTGAACAGGGGGGCGCAAGAGCTGAAGCTTTCTTT
V gene: TRBV5-4; D gene: .; clone size: .; J gene: TRBJ1-2; CDR3 protein: CASSLAGYGYGYTF; CDR3 DNA: TGTGCCAGCAGCTTGGCCGGGTACGGCTATGGCTACACCTTC
V gene: TRBV30; D gene: .; clone size: few; J gene: TRBJ1-1; CDR3 protein: CAWTGSNTEAFF; CDR3 DNA: TGTGCCTGGACAGGGAGCAACACTGAAGCTTTCTTT
V gene: TRBV28; D gene: TRBD1; clone size: .; J gene: TRBJ2-7; CDR3 protein: CASSRTGYEQYF; CDR3 DNA: TGTGCCAGCAGCCGGACAGGGTACGAGCAGTACTTC
V gene: TRBV7-9; D gene: .; clone size: .; J gene: TRBJ2-4; CDR3 protein: CASSSWGNIQYF; CDR3 DNA: TGTGCCAGCAGCTCCTGGGGTAACATTCAGTACTTC
V gene: TRBV4-1; D gene: .; clone size: .; J gene: TRBJ2-6; CDR3 protein: CASQGQYSGANVLTF; CDR3 DNA: TGCGCCAGCCAAGGACAGTACTCTGGGGCCAACGTCCTGACTTTC
V gene: TRBV11-2; D gene: .; clone size: .; J gene: TRBJ2-1; CDR3 protein: CASSDRSSYNEQFF; CDR3 DNA: TGTGCCAGCAGCGACAGGAGCTCCTACAATGAGCAGTTCTTC